The T cell receptor (beta chain) under discussion was sequenced for a study of B cell selection in AIRE deficiency. Sequencing used immunoSEQ multiplex PCR; TCRdb keeps in-frame clones, though not all of them. The data contain fewer than 15,000 clones, about 93% of them seen just once; the ten biggest clones take up more than 0.85%. Regulatory T cells were sorted as CD4+CD25hiCD127low/negative. V was pared by 2 bases and J by 4 bases, with 9 bases between. Germline-derived CDR1 and CDR2 are LNHDA and SQIVND (reference sequence). This CDR3 has 14 residues. Findings and limits, study-wide: Shorter CDR3s marked shared Treg sequences, biased toward few non-templated insertions.

On this clone: Antigen unknown.

Sequenced input: Tregs sorted from PBMCs. The genes are TRBV19 and TRBJ1-5; a weak D match, TRBD1 (5 bases). This TCR derives from a human donor with AIRE deficiency. The CDR3 DNA follows: TGTGCCAGTAGTATAAGAGAGGGGAATCAGCCCCAGCATTTT. Translated, it gives CASSIREGNQPQHF.